This TCR beta chain was captured in a study of CD8+CD57+ T cells in acquired aplastic anemia. This clonotype was counted at least ten times. Patients included in sequencing had previously demonstrated CD8+CD57+ cell expansion by flow cytometry. V dropped 8 bases and J dropped 6 bases, with 17 bases sitting between them. Germline V gene data show CDR1 as SGHVS and CDR2 as FNYEAQ. The CDR3 spans 14 residues. According to the study, genomic DNA was the template for TCR beta VDJ and CDR3 profiling. TCRdb re-called the reads through MiXCR, storing one row per CDR3 protein. The repertoire holds 150,000 to 200,000 distinct CDR3 sequences, with 40% to 50% as singletons.

Sequenced input: sorted CD4+, CD8+, or CD8+CD57+ T cells (not recorded which) from PBMCs. The chain is built from TRBV7-6 and TRBJ2-1, with D perhaps TRBD1 or TRBD2 (5 bases each). The sequence came from a human donor with aplastic anemia. The CDR3 region has the DNA TGTGCCAGCGGGCCCGTCCGGGACCGCAATGAGCAGTTCTTC. Its protein is CASGPVRDRNEQFF.